The 8 T cell receptor beta chains below all came from one sample that was sequenced in a study of T-cell memory formation after mild COVID-19. TCRdb passed the 5' RACE reads through MiXCR, listing each CDR3 protein once. This sample has 180,000 or so distinct CDR3 sequences, with approximately 16% found just once. The sample consisted of PBMCs or a T cell subset sorted from them (not recorded which). All receptors come from an adult woman who had mild COVID-19 (a few samples of this study predate the infection). Cell type and time point are not known.

This clonotype showed up just a few times. This chain links TRBV29-1 with TRBJ2-7, with 7 bases that match TRBD1. Germline V lookup: CDR1 SQVTM, CDR2 ANQGSEA. This CDR3 has 14 residues. V trimming: 6 bases; J trimming: 1 base; junction bases outside the gene matches: 9. CDR3 protein: CSVRNQQGSYEQYF. The CDR3 region has the DNA TGCAGCGTACGGAATCAACAGGGGTCCTACGAGCAGTACTTC.

The chain employs TRBV29-1 and TRBJ2-2, with D possibly matching TRBD2 (5 bases). The CDR3 has 11 residues. CDR1 and CDR2 (germline): SQVTM, ANQGSEA. V shed 5 bases and J shed 7 bases, with 8 bases lying between them. CDR3 residues: CSVKGSGELFF. DNA for the CDR3: TGCAGCGTTAAAGGGAGCGGGGAGCTGTTTTTT.

The chain employs TRBV6-5 and TRBJ2-7; the match to TRBD1 covers 7 bases. V lost 6 bases and J lost 2; bases outside the gene matches: 7. CDR1 MNHEY and CDR2 SVGAGI come from the germline V gene. This CDR3 spans 14 amino acids. CDR3 bases: TGTGCCAGCAGCCACGACAGGGCAACCTACGAGCAGTACTTC. Translation gives CASSHDRATYEQYF.

This clonotype was observed a handful of times. The V and J genes are TRBV28 and TRBJ2-7; perhaps TRBD2 as D (5 bases). Germline CDR1 and CDR2: MDHEN and SYDVKM. Between the trimmed V and J ends, which lost 5 bases and 3 bases, there was a span of 11 bases. This CDR3 region has 13 residues. The CDR3 coding sequence is TGTGCCAGCAGTCTAGGGAGTCACTACGAGCAGTACTTC. Amino acids: CASSLGSHYEQYF.

There are a few counts of this clonotype. V usage is TRBV7-2 and J usage is TRBJ1-5, with a tentative D call TRBD1 (6 bases). V was cut by 5 bases and J by 4 bases, with 12 bases left in between. Germline lookup yields CDR1 SGHTA and CDR2 FQGNSA. The CDR3 is 14 residues long. The CDR3 loop reads CASSRTESNQPQHF. The CDR3 nucleotides are TGTGCCAGCAGCCGGACAGAAAGTAATCAGCCCCAGCATTTT. The variable domain in full, with the rest retrieved from reference TRBV7-2 and TRBJ1-5, is GAGVSQSPSNKVTEKGKDVELRCDPISGHTALYWYRQSLGQGLEFLIYFQGNSAPDKSGLPSDRFSAERTGGSVSTLTIQRTQQEDSAVYLCASSRTESNQPQHFGDGTRLSIL.

CDR3 DNA sequence: TGTGCCAGCAGCTTAGTAACAGGGGGCGGTTACGAGCAGTACTTC. Amino acid sequence: CASSLVTGGGYEQYF. V usage is TRBV7-9 and J usage is TRBJ2-7; TRBD1 agrees at 9 bases. The junction had 5 bases not matched to a gene; V was cut back by 1 base and J by 4 bases. The V gene's germline CDR1 is SEHNR and CDR2 FQNEAQ (reference sequence). The length of the CDR3 is 15 residues. The whole variable domain, filled in from reference TRBV7-9 and TRBJ2-7, reads DTGVSQNPRHKITKRGQNVTFRCDPISEHNRLYWYRQTLGQGPEFLTYFQNEAQLEKSRLLSDRFSAERPKGSFSTLEIQRTEQGDSAMYLCASSLVTGGGYEQYFGPGTRLTVT.

The rearrangement links TRBV6-5 to TRBJ1-2, with 8 bases matching TRBD1. The V gene's germline CDR1 is MNHEY and CDR2 SVGAGI. This CDR3 region has 14 residues. V lost 6 bases, J lost 5 bases, and 8 bases stayed unmatched. CDR3 bases: TGTGCCAGCAGCCGGGACAGGTCAGCGTATGGCTACACCTTC. This codes for CASSRDRSAYGYTF.

In its sample, this clonotype was seen a few times. The gene calls are TRBV3-1 and TRBJ2-1; D is ambiguous. V lost 4 bases and J 5 bases, leaving 6 bases between the germline ends. In germline, CDR1 is LGHDT, CDR2 YNNKEL (reference sequence). The CDR3 spans 12 residues. CDR3 loop: CASSRQHNEQFF. CDR3 nucleotides: TGTGCCAGCAGCCGACAACACAATGAGCAGTTCTTC.